Following are 23 T cell receptor beta chains from one sample sequenced in a study of blood T cell repertoires in COVID-19. Only in-frame clones appear in the TCRdb table, and some are missing; sequencing was by immunoSEQ multiplex PCR. The table has 380,000 or so clones, approximately 87% seen once; the top ten hold 1% to 1.5%. The sequencing sample was made of PBMCs or T cells enriched from blood (not recorded which). These receptors all come from a man in his thirties or forties who had recovered from COVID-19.

The chain's CDR3 is CASSFLGTENTEAFF. CDR3 in DNA: TGTGCCAGCAGTTTCCTAGGGACAGAGAACACTGAAGCTTTCTTT. The chain is built from TRBV27 and TRBJ1-1, with 7 bases fitting TRBD1. Germline CDR1 is MNHEY and CDR2 is SMNVEV (reference sequence). CDR3 length: 15 amino acids. V shed 3 bases, J shed 1 base, and the junction held 5 bases outside the gene matches.

The chain couples TRBV5-1 to TRBJ1-5; D perhaps matches TRBD1 (6 bases). Germline lookup yields CDR1 SGHRS and CDR2 YFSETQ. CDR3 size: 15 residues. Trimming shortened V by 3 bases and J by 7 bases, and 17 bases separated the two germline ends. DNA for the CDR3: TGCGCCAGCAGCTCCTCCCCGGGGGGCGGACAGCCCCAGCATTTT. It codes for CASSSSPGGGQPQHF.

The chain couples TRBV5-1 to TRBJ2-7; D remains unclear. Deletions cut 0 bases from V and 3 bases from J, with 10 bases between. Germline CDR1 reads SGHRS; CDR2 reads YFSETQ. The CDR3 length is 14 residues. The CDR3 sequence: CASSLAPQIYEQYF. CDR3 DNA: TGCGCCAGCAGCTTGGCCCCTCAGATCTACGAGCAGTACTTC.

V is TRBV4-2 and J is TRBJ2-5; no clear D gene. This CDR3 is 15 amino acids long. V dropped 0 bases and J dropped 0 bases, with 8 bases sitting between them. Germline-derived CDR1 and CDR2 are LGHNA and YNFKEQ. CDR3 bases: TGTGCCAGCAGCCAAGATTGGGCAGACCAAGAGACCCAGTACTTC. Residues: CASSQDWADQETQYF.

This clone has just one count. The sample carries other DNA sequences with the same CDR3. The CDR3 reads CASSLETGNYGYTF. The CDR3, as DNA: TGCGCCAGCAGCTTGGAAACAGGGAACTATGGCTACACCTTC. This chain connects TRBV5-1 to TRBJ1-2; a weak D match, TRBD1 (6 bases). The V gene lost 0 bases and the J gene lost 2 bases, with 8 bases spanning the gap. The CDR3 consists of 14 residues. The germline gives CDR1 SGHRS, CDR2 YFSETQ.

To note about this clone: The junction does not match germline at one end; this may be a read error. The chain links TRBV7-7 to TRBJ2-3; TRBD2 is a possible D gene (6 bases). CDR1 and CDR2 (germline): SSHAT, FNYEAQ (reference sequence). The CDR3 has 15 amino acids. The CDR3 DNA follows: TGTGCTAGCAGCTTCGGCGGGAAAGGGACAGATACGCAGTATTTT. Its translation is CASSFGGKGTDTQYF. Full variable domain (remainder filled in from reference TRBV7-7 and TRBJ2-3): GAGVSQSPRYKVTKRGQDVTLRCDPISSHATLYWYQQALGQGPEFLTYFNYEAQPDKSGLPSDRFSAERPEGSISTLTIQRTEQRDSAMYRCASSFGGKGTDTQYFGPGTRLTVL.

This clone was counted between two and nine times. The chain uses TRBV19 and TRBJ1-6; TRBD1 is a possible D gene (5 bases). CDR3 length: 13 amino acids. Trimming pared 5 bases from V and 11 bases from J, leaving 13 bases between. CDR1 is LNHDA, CDR2 SQIVND, per germline (reference sequence). CDR3: CASSPPTVPPLHF. Here the CDR3 DNA reads TGTGCCAGTAGTCCACCGACAGTTCCACCCCTCCACTTT.

The chain carries TRBV9 and TRBJ1-1; D ambiguous. Trimming removed 2 bases at V and 8 bases at J, with 19 bases between. The CDR3 runs 15 residues. Looked up from germline, CDR1 is SGDLS and CDR2 is YYNGEE. The CDR3 loop is CASSVGEILQAEAFF. In nucleotides, the CDR3 is TGTGCCAGCAGCGTTGGTGAGATACTGCAAGCAGAAGCTTTCTTT.

The chain is built from TRBV11-3 and TRBJ1-1; TRBD1 aligns across 7 bases. The V and J ends lost 5 bases and 6 bases, in that order; junction bases with no gene match: 6. Germline CDR1 and CDR2: SGHNT and YENEEA. The CDR3 has 13 residues. CDR3 residues: CASSQNRGSEAFF. Written as DNA, the CDR3 is TGTGCCAGCAGCCAAAACAGGGGTTCTGAAGCTTTCTTT.

This chain connects TRBV5-5 to TRBJ1-2, with TRBD1 as a possible D gene (5 bases). Germline V lookup: CDR1 SGHKS, CDR2 YYEKEE (reference sequence). V dropped 0 bases and J dropped 5 bases, with 8 bases sitting between them. CDR3 size: 13 residues. CDR3 DNA sequence: TGTGCCAGCAGCTTGGCAGGGAGGTATGGCTACACCTTC. Its translation is CASSLAGRYGYTF.

The J gene is TRBJ1-1, the V gene TRBV19; no clear D gene. V was pared by 7 bases and J by 1 base, with 10 bases between. This CDR3 is 13 amino acids long. Germline CDR1 is LNHDA and CDR2 is SQIVND (reference sequence). The CDR3 nucleotides read TGTGCCAGTAACCAGGCAGAGAACACTGAAGCTTTCTTT. This translates into CASNQAENTEAFF. Supplemented by reference TRBV19 and TRBJ1-1, the full variable domain reads DGGITQSPKYLFRKEGQNVTLSCEQNLNHDAMYWYRQDPGQGLRLIYYSQIVNDFQKGDIAEGYSVSREKKESFPLTVTSAQKNPTAFYLCASNQAENTEAFFGQGTRLTVV.

The chain recombines TRBV5-4 with TRBJ1-2; a weak D match, TRBD1 (6 bases). The CDR3 is made up of 13 amino acids. Germline values: CDR1 SGHNT, CDR2 YYREEE (reference sequence). The V and J ends lost 0 bases and 7 bases respectively, with 10 bases between them. The CDR3 region is CASSLVGAGGYTF. The CDR3 DNA is TGTGCCAGCAGCTTGGTGGGGGCTGGTGGCTACACCTTC.

The chain joins TRBV18 to TRBJ2-2; tentatively, D is TRBD1 (6 bases). This CDR3 spans 13 amino acids. V lost 4 bases and J 4 bases, leaving 7 bases between the germline ends. The germline V gene encodes CDR1 KGHSH and CDR2 LQKENI. The CDR3 reads CASSRDTTGELFF. For the CDR3, the DNA is TGTGCCAGCTCACGGGACACCACCGGGGAGCTGTTTTTT.

The J gene is TRBJ2-1, the V gene TRBV5-1, with 10 bases aligning to TRBD1. The CDR3 has 15 amino acids. Germline V gene lookup returns CDR1 SGHRS and CDR2 YFSETQ. V shed 0 bases, J shed 7 bases, and the junction held 4 bases outside the gene matches. The CDR3 reads CASSLGQGAENEQFF. The CDR3 coding sequence is TGCGCCAGCAGCTTGGGACAGGGGGCTGAGAATGAGCAGTTCTTC.

This sequence joins TRBV19 and TRBJ2-6, with D maybe TRBD1 (5 bases). The germline V gene encodes CDR1 LNHDA and CDR2 SQIVND (reference sequence). The germline V and J ends were trimmed by 9 bases and 0 bases, with 9 bases remaining between them. This CDR3 is 14 amino acids long. CDR3 loop: CASRQISGANVLTF. The CDR3 DNA reads as TGTGCCAGCAGACAGATCTCTGGGGCCAACGTCCTGACTTTC.

The V and J genes are TRBV11-3 and TRBJ1-1; maybe TRBD1 (5 bases). Deletions cut 11 bases from V and 5 bases from J, with 12 bases between. CDR1 is SGHNT, CDR2 YENEEA, per germline. CDR3 size: 11 residues. In DNA, the CDR3 is TGTGCCGAAGGGGCCAGGACTGAAGCTTTCTTT. It codes for CAEGARTEAFF.

The chain joins TRBV27 to TRBJ1-2; D not resolved. V shed 6 bases and J shed 4 bases, with 21 bases lying between them. Germline CDR1 and CDR2: MNHEY and SMNVEV (reference sequence). CDR3 length: 16 amino acids. CDR3 sequence reads: CASRGSLMGAFYGYTF. The CDR3 region has the DNA TGTGCCAGCAGGGGATCTTTAATGGGAGCATTCTATGGCTACACCTTC.

V is TRBV21-1 and J is TRBJ2-4; TRBD2 is taken as the D call from the table, unchecked against the DNA. TRBV21-1 is a recognized pseudogene. The CDR3 is 15 amino acids. DNA for the CDR3: TGTGCCAGCAGCAAACCGAAGACGGGGAAAAACATTCAGTACTTC. Encoded protein: CASSKPKTGKNIQYF.

As regards this clone: The sample holds other DNA sequences that translate to the same CDR3. The rearrangement joins TRBV12-3 or TRBV12-4 to TRBJ1-3, with D perhaps TRBD1 (6 bases). V lost 5 bases and J lost 1, with 6 bases in between. CDR3 length: 13 residues. Here the CDR3 reads CASSTGSGNTIYF. The DNA for the CDR3 is TGTGCCAGCAGTACAGGGTCTGGAAACACCATATATTTT.

The CDR3 DNA sequence: TGTGCCAGCAGCCGGAGGGCAGGTGAGCAGTTCTTC. Its translation: CASSRRAGEQFF. The chain has TRBV11-2 and TRBJ2-1; TRBD2 might be the D (6 bases). This CDR3 has 12 amino acids. With 5 bases removed from V and 9 bases from J, the gap between germline ends came to 11 bases. Germline CDR1 and CDR2: SGHAT and FQNNGV.

The chain combines TRBV7-9 with TRBJ1-2; no definite D call. The CDR3 length is 12 residues. The V gene's germline CDR1 is SEHNR and CDR2 FQNEAQ (reference sequence). Trimming took off 6 bases at V and 8 bases at J, with 13 bases between the two ends. The CDR3 spells CASSLEVGGYTF. The CDR3 DNA follows: TGTGCCAGCAGTCTTGAGGTTGGGGGCTACACCTTC.

The CDR3 nucleotides are TGTGCCAGCAGCCCAGGTTGGAGGACGGGCACTAATGAAAAACTGTTTTTT. Protein: CASSPGWRTGTNEKLFF. The V call is TRBV3-1 (or the pseudogene TRBV3-2), the J call TRBJ1-4, with D uncertain. The CDR3 is 17 amino acids. Germline V CDR1 and CDR2: LGHDT, YNNKEL (reference sequence). V was clipped by 4 bases and J by 2 bases, with 17 bases between them.

The gene calls are TRBV9 and TRBJ2-1, with 9 bases aligning to TRBD2. The CDR3 consists of 15 residues. The germline gives CDR1 SGDLS, CDR2 YYNGEE. V lost 0 bases, J lost 8 bases, and 6 bases stayed unmatched. The chain's CDR3 is CASSVVAGGFHEQFF. In DNA, the CDR3 is TGTGCCAGCAGCGTAGTGGCGGGGGGGTTCCATGAGCAGTTCTTC.